These T cell receptor beta chains were read from a single sample in a study of radiotherapy plus CTLA-4 blockade in lung cancer. Profiling relied on immunoSEQ multiplex PCR, and the TCRdb table lists in-frame clones only, not all of them. In the table there are around 100,000 clones, about 80% of which are singletons. This specimen consisted of peripheral blood, obtained from a patient treated with radiotherapy plus ipilimumab. The receptors derive from a human donor with non-small cell lung cancer that progressed on radiotherapy plus ipilimumab. Some clones in this sample may be carry-over from other donors' samples. Both conserved end residues are part of each CDR3. The order of the fields is clone size, CDR3 length, J gene, D gene, V gene, CDR3 protein, CDR3 DNA. The D gene is left open where the match is weak. Size tells how often a clone was seen (once, few, many) or the class of an expanded clone, and some rows leave it out.

clone size: NA; CDR3 length: 14; J gene: TRBJ2-3; D gene: TRBD1; V gene: TRBV5-6; CDR3 protein: CASRGQGGTDTQYF; CDR3 DNA: TGTGCCAGCAGGGGACAGGGTGGCACAGATACGCAGTATTTT
clone size: NA; CDR3 length: 12; J gene: TRBJ1-3; D gene: NA; V gene: TRBV30; CDR3 protein: CASSMVGNTIYF; CDR3 DNA: TGTGCCTCAAGCATGGTCGGAAACACCATATATTTT
clone size: NA; CDR3 length: 17; J gene: TRBJ2-2; D gene: NA; V gene: TRBV4-1; CDR3 protein: CASSQDPGRGRTGELFF; CDR3 DNA: TGCGCCAGCAGCCAAGATCCGGGCAGGGGGAGGACCGGGGAGCTGTTTTTT
clone size: NA; CDR3 length: 16; J gene: TRBJ1-4; D gene: NA; V gene: TRBV7-9; CDR3 protein: CASSPKSGSGNEKLFF; CDR3 DNA: TGTGCCAGCAGCCCCAAATCCGGGTCCGGGAATGAAAAACTGTTTTTT
clone size: once; CDR3 length: 14; J gene: TRBJ2-7; D gene: TRBD1; V gene: TRBV7-9; CDR3 protein: CASSFSGQGLRQYF; CDR3 DNA: TGTGCCAGCAGCTTCTCGGGACAGGGTTTGCGGCAGTACTTC
clone size: NA; CDR3 length: 14; J gene: TRBJ2-5; D gene: TRBD1; V gene: TRBV2; CDR3 protein: CASSERTGQETQYF; CDR3 DNA: TGTGCCAGCAGTGAAAGGACAGGGCAAGAGACCCAGTACTTC
clone size: NA; CDR3 length: 15; J gene: TRBJ2-6; D gene: NA; V gene: TRBV9; CDR3 protein: CASSVVDSGANVLTF; CDR3 DNA: TGTGCCAGCAGCGTAGTCGACTCTGGGGCCAACGTCCTGACTTTC
clone size: NA; CDR3 length: 13; J gene: TRBJ1-2; D gene: NA; V gene: TRBV19; CDR3 protein: CASSIGRAYGYTF; CDR3 DNA: TGTGCCAGTAGTATCGGTAGGGCCTATGGCTACACCTTC
clone size: NA; CDR3 length: 15; J gene: TRBJ2-3; D gene: NA; V gene: TRBV7-2; CDR3 protein: CASSLAGGRTDTQYF; CDR3 DNA: TGTGCCAGCAGCTTAGCGGGGGGTCGCACAGATACGCAGTATTTT
clone size: NA; CDR3 length: 11; J gene: TRBJ2-3; D gene: NA; V gene: TRBV7-9; CDR3 protein: CASSFQDTQYF; CDR3 DNA: TGTGCCAGCAGCTTTCAAGATACGCAGTATTTT
clone size: NA; CDR3 length: 15; J gene: TRBJ2-1; D gene: TRBD1; V gene: TRBV6-1; CDR3 protein: CARSMGQGTYNEQFF; CDR3 DNA: TGTGCCAGATCGATGGGACAGGGGACCTACAATGAGCAGTTCTTC
clone size: once; CDR3 length: 13; J gene: TRBJ1-1; D gene: TRBD1; V gene: TRBV29-1; CDR3 protein: CSVEGGGNTEAFF; CDR3 DNA: TGCAGCGTTGAAGGAGGGGGCAACACTGAAGCTTTCTTT
clone size: NA; CDR3 length: 15; J gene: TRBJ2-5; D gene: NA; V gene: TRBV7-2; CDR3 protein: CASSFQAGASETQYF; CDR3 DNA: TGTGCCAGCAGCTTTCAGGCGGGGGCTTCAGAGACCCAGTACTTC
clone size: NA; CDR3 length: 14; J gene: TRBJ1-2; D gene: NA; V gene: TRBV4-2; CDR3 protein: CASSPDARNYGYTF; CDR3 DNA: TGTGCCAGCAGCCCGGACGCACGAAACTATGGCTACACCTTC
clone size: NA; CDR3 length: 14; J gene: TRBJ1-1; D gene: NA; V gene: TRBV7-8; CDR3 protein: CASKGQTMNTEAFF; CDR3 DNA: TGTGCCAGCAAAGGACAGACTATGAACACTGAAGCTTTCTTT
clone size: NA; CDR3 length: 16; J gene: TRBJ2-2; D gene: NA; V gene: TRBV4-3; CDR3 protein: CASSQGVGGNTGELFF; CDR3 DNA: TGCGCCAGCAGCCAAGGAGTCGGGGGGAACACCGGGGAGCTGTTTTTT
clone size: once; CDR3 length: 15; J gene: TRBJ1-1; D gene: NA; V gene: TRBV6-1; CDR3 protein: CASMAGRMGGTEAFF; CDR3 DNA: TGTGCCAGCATGGCGGGACGGATGGGAGGCACTGAAGCTTTCTTT
clone size: NA; CDR3 length: 16; J gene: TRBJ1-2; D gene: TRBD1; V gene: TRBV15; CDR3 protein: CATSRNPLEGARGYTF; CDR3 DNA: TGTGCCACCAGCAGAAACCCGTTGGAGGGGGCGCGGGGCTACACCTTC
clone size: once; CDR3 length: 14; J gene: TRBJ2-7; D gene: TRBD2; V gene: TRBV18; CDR3 protein: CASSPGTSSYEQYF; CDR3 DNA: TGTGCCAGCTCACCCGGGACTAGCAGCTACGAGCAGTACTTC
clone size: NA; CDR3 length: 14; J gene: TRBJ1-2; D gene: NA; V gene: TRBV7-8; CDR3 protein: CASSFAGTDYGYTF; CDR3 DNA: TGTGCCAGCAGCTTCGCCGGTACAGACTATGGCTACACCTTC
clone size: NA; CDR3 length: 14; J gene: TRBJ2-1; D gene: NA; V gene: TRBV7-2; CDR3 protein: CASSLEVGVYEQFF; CDR3 DNA: TGTGCCAGCAGCTTAGAGGTGGGAGTTTATGAGCAGTTCTTC
clone size: NA; CDR3 length: 15; J gene: TRBJ2-3; D gene: TRBD2; V gene: TRBV6-4; CDR3 protein: CASSRTSSGSDTQYF; CDR3 DNA: TGTGCCAGCAGCCGGACTAGCAGTGGGTCAGATACGCAGTATTTT
clone size: NA; CDR3 length: 15; J gene: TRBJ1-1; D gene: NA; V gene: TRBV4-3; CDR3 protein: CASSQISSGNTEAFF; CDR3 DNA: TGCGCCAGCAGCCAAATCTCCTCAGGGAACACTGAAGCTTTCTTT
clone size: few; CDR3 length: 14; J gene: TRBJ1-6; D gene: NA; V gene: TRBV12-1; CDR3 protein: CASSFDRGNSPLHF; CDR3 DNA: TGTGCCAGCAGCTTTGACAGGGGCAATTCACCCCTCCACTTT
clone size: NA; CDR3 length: 18; J gene: TRBJ1-4; D gene: TRBD1; V gene: TRBV6-7; CDR3 protein: CASSPHRDRGATNEKLFF; CDR3 DNA: TGTGCCAGCAGTCCCCACCGGGACAGGGGGGCAACTAATGAAAAACTGTTTTTT
clone size: NA; CDR3 length: 14; J gene: TRBJ2-3; D gene: NA; V gene: TRBV30; CDR3 protein: CAWSDGAGTDTQYF; CDR3 DNA: TGTGCCTGGTCCGACGGCGCGGGCACAGATACGCAGTATTTT
clone size: NA; CDR3 length: 12; J gene: TRBJ1-1; D gene: NA; V gene: TRBV7-9; CDR3 protein: CASSPLGTEAFF; CDR3 DNA: TGTGCCAGCAGCCCCCTGGGGACTGAAGCTTTCTTT
clone size: medium-sized; CDR3 length: 13; J gene: TRBJ1-4; D gene: NA; V gene: TRBV19; CDR3 protein: CASSSGNDEKLFF; CDR3 DNA: TGTGCCAGTAGTTCAGGGAATGATGAAAAACTGTTTTTT
clone size: few; CDR3 length: 14; J gene: TRBJ2-7; D gene: TRBD1; V gene: TRBV4-3; CDR3 protein: CASSVGDRVSEQYF; CDR3 DNA: TGCGCCAGCAGCGTGGGGGACAGGGTGTCCGAGCAGTACTTC
clone size: NA; CDR3 length: 14; J gene: TRBJ2-2; D gene: NA; V gene: TRBV7-9; CDR3 protein: CASSLAEGTGELFF; CDR3 DNA: TGTGCCAGCAGCTTAGCTGAGGGAACCGGGGAGCTGTTTTTT
clone size: NA; CDR3 length: 13; J gene: TRBJ2-2; D gene: NA; V gene: TRBV7-8; CDR3 protein: CASGRRDTGELFF; CDR3 DNA: TGTGCCAGCGGGCGGAGGGACACCGGGGAGCTGTTTTTT
clone size: NA; CDR3 length: 17; J gene: TRBJ2-5; D gene: TRBD1; V gene: TRBV27; CDR3 protein: CASSKLRQGGWQETQYF; CDR3 DNA: TGTGCCAGCAGTAAACTCCGACAGGGGGGGTGGCAAGAGACCCAGTACTTC
clone size: NA; CDR3 length: 15; J gene: TRBJ1-5; D gene: NA; V gene: TRBV4-1; CDR3 protein: CASSQDETAYQPQHF; CDR3 DNA: TGCGCCAGCAGCCAAGATGAGACAGCCTATCAGCCCCAGCATTTT
clone size: NA; CDR3 length: 14; J gene: TRBJ2-3; D gene: NA; V gene: TRBV10-3; CDR3 protein: CAISESPELDTQYF; CDR3 DNA: TGTGCCATCAGTGAGTCACCGGAGTTAGATACGCAGTATTTT